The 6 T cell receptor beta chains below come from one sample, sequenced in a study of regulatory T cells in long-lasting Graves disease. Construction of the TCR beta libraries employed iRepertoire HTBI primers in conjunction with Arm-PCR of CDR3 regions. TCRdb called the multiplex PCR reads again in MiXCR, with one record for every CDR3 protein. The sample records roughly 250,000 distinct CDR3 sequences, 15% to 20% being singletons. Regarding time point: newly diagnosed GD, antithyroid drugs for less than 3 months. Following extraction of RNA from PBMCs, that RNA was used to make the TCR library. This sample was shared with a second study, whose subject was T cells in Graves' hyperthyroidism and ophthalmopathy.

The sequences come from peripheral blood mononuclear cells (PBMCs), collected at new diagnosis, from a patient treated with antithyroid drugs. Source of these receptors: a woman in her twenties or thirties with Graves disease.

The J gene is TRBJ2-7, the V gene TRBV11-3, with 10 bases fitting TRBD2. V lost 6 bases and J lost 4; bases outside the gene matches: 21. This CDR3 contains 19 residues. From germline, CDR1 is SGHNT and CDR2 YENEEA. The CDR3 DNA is TGTGCCAGCAGTGAACGGGACCCCAGAGGAGTAGCGGGAGGTTACGAGCAGTACTTC. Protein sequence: CASSERDPRGVAGGYEQYF. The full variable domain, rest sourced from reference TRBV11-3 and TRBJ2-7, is EAGVVQSPRYKIIEKKQPVAFWCNPISGHNTLYWYLQNLGQGPELLIRYENEEAVDDSQLPKDRFSAERLKGVDSTLKIQPAELGDSAVYLCASSERDPRGVAGGYEQYFGPGTRLTVT.

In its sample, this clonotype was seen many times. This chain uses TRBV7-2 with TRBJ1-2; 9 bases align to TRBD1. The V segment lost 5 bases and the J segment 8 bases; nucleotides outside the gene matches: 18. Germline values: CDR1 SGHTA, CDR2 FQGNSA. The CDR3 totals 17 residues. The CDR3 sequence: CASSLSSSGTGIGGYTF. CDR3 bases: TGTGCCAGCAGCCTATCCTCCTCCGGGACAGGGATCGGCGGCTACACCTTC. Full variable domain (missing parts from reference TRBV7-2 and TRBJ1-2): GAGVSQSPSNKVTEKGKDVELRCDPISGHTALYWYRQSLGQGLEFLIYFQGNSAPDKSGLPSDRFSAERTGGSVSTLTIQRTQQEDSAVYLCASSLSSSGTGIGGYTFGSGTRLTVV.

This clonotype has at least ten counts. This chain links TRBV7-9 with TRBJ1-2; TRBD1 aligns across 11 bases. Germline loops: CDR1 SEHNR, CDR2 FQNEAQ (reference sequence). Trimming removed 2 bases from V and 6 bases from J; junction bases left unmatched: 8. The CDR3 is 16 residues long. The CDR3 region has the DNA TGTGCCAGCAGCTTAAGACCGGGACAGGGGGAGGATGGCTACACCTTC. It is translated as CASSLRPGQGEDGYTF.

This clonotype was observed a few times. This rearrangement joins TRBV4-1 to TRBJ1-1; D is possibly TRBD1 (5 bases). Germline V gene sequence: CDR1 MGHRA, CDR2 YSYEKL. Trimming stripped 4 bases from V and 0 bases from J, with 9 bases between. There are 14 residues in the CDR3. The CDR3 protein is CASSRGRLNTEAFF. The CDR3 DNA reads TGCGCCAGCAGCCGGGGACGGTTGAACACTGAAGCTTTCTTT.

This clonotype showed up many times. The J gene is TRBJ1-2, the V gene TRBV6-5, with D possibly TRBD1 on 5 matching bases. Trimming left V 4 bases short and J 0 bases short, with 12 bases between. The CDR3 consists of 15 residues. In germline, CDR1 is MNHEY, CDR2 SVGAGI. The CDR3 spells CASSSLGQANYGYTF. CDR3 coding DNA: TGTGCCAGCAGTTCTCTAGGACAAGCTAACTATGGCTACACCTTC.

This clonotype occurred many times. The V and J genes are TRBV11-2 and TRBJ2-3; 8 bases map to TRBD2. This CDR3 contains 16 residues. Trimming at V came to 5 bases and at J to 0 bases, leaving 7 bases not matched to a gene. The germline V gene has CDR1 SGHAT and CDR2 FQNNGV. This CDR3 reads CASSPERGPSTDTQYF. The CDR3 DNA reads TGTGCCAGCAGCCCCGAGCGGGGGCCTAGCACAGATACGCAGTATTTT.